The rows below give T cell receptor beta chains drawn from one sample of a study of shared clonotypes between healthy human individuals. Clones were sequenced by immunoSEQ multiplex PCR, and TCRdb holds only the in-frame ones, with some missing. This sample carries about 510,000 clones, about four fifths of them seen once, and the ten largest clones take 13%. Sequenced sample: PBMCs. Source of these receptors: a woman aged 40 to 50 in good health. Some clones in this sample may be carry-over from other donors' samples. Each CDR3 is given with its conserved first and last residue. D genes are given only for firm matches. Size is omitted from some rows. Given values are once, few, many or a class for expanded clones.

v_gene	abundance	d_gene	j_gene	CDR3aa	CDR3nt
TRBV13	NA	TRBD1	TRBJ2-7	CASSPTRGLYEQYF	TGTGCCAGCAGTCCGACCAGGGGGCTCTACGAGCAGTACTTC
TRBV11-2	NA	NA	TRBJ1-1	CASSYNGGASTEAFF	TGTGCCAGCAGCTACAATGGGGGGGCAAGCACTGAAGCTTTCTTT
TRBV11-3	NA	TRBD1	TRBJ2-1	CASSLGTGGNEQFF	TGTGCCAGCAGCTTAGGGACAGGGGGCAATGAGCAGTTCTTC
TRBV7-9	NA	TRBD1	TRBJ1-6	CASSFGVQGYNSPLHF	TGTGCCAGCAGCTTTGGAGTACAGGGGTATAATTCACCCCTCCACTTT
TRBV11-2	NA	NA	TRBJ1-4	CASSIGQSGLEKLFF	TGTGCCAGCAGCATAGGACAGTCTGGGTTAGAAAAACTGTTTTTT
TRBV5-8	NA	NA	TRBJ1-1	CASSLAGWGRAVKTEAFF	TGTGCCAGCAGCTTGGCCGGGTGGGGGCGTGCGGTAAAGACTGAAGCTTTCTTT
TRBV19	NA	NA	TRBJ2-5	CASSPGRGGQETQYF	TGTGCCAGTAGTCCAGGGAGAGGGGGCCAAGAGACCCAGTACTTC
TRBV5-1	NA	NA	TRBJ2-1	CASSLVPVNSNEQFF	TGCGCCAGCAGCTTGGTTCCTGTTAATTCCAATGAGCAGTTCTTC
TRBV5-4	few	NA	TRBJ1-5	CASSLVPGGNQPQHF	TGTGCCAGCAGCTTGGTCCCAGGGGGCAATCAGCCCCAGCATTTT
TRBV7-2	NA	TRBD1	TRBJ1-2	CASSLGGTGSHYGYTF	TGTGCCAGCAGCTTAGGAGGGACAGGGAGTCACTATGGCTACACCTTC
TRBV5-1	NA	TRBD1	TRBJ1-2	CASSLAPGGHGYTF	TGCGCCAGCAGCTTGGCCCCAGGGGGCCATGGCTACACCTTC
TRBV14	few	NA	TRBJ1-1	CASSQVTGFMNTEAFF	TGTGCCAGCAGCCAAGTCACGGGCTTTATGAACACTGAAGCTTTCTTT
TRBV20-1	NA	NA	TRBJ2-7	CSAQDYEQYF	TGCAGTGCCCAGGACTACGAGCAGTACTTC
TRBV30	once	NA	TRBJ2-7	CAWSVWDGRSSYEQYF	TGTGCCTGGAGTGTATGGGACGGAAGGAGCTCCTACGAGCAGTACTTC
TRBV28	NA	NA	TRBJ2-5	CASRGGTEETQYF	TGTGCCAGCAGAGGAGGCACAGAAGAGACCCAGTACTTC
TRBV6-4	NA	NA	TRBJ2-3	CASSQGGDADTQYF	TGTGCCAGCAGTCAGGGGGGGGACGCAGATACGCAGTATTTT
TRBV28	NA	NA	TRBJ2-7	CASSLGQVGRQYF	TGTGCCAGCAGTTTAGGTCAAGTAGGTCGGCAGTACTTC
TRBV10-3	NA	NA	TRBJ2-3	CAINSGGTDTQYF	TGTGCCATCAACTCAGGGGGCACAGATACGCAGTATTTT
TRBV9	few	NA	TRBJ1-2	CASSVNEDYTF	TGTGCCAGCAGCGTAAACGAGGACTACACCTTC
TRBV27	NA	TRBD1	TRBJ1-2	CASSPRTGAGGYTF	TGTGCCAGCAGCCCGAGAACAGGGGCGGGTGGCTACACCTTC
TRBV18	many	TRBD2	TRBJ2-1	CASSPSKSGGSQDEQFF	TGTGCCAGCTCACCATCCAAATCGGGAGGCTCGCAAGATGAGCAGTTCTTC
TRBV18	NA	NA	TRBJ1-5	CASSPIQLNQPQHF	TGTGCCAGCTCACCGATACAACTCAATCAGCCCCAGCATTTT
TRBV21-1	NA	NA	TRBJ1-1	CASSTRRGAGDYEAFF	TGTGCCAGCAGCACCCGCCGAGGTGCAGGGGATTATGAAGCTTTCTTT
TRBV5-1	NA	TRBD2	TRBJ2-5	CASSSGLAGQETQYF	TGCGCCAGCAGCTCAGGACTAGCGGGGCAAGAGACCCAGTACTTC
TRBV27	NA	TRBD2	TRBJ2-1	CASSSVAGGEQFF	TGTGCCAGCAGTTCGGTAGCGGGAGGTGAGCAGTTCTTC
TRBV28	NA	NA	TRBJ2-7	CASSHGSYEQYF	TGTGCCAGCAGTCACGGTTCCTACGAGCAGTACTTC
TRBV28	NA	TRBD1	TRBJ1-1	CASSPRGWNTEAFF	TGTGCCAGCAGTCCCAGGGGGTGGAACACTGAAGCTTTCTTT
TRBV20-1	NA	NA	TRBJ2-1	CSAADMNEQFF	TGCAGTGCCGCGGACATGAATGAGCAGTTCTTC
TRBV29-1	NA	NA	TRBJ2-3	CSAKEWGGGTDTQYF	TGCAGCGCTAAGGAATGGGGTGGGGGCACAGATACGCAGTATTTT
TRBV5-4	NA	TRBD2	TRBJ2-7	CASSQAWRGSSYEQYF	TGTGCCAGCAGCCAAGCCTGGCGGGGGAGCTCCTACGAGCAGTACTTC
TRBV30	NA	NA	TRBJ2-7	CAWSGDSQTSYF	TGTGCCTGGAGTGGGGACTCCCAAACTTCGTACTTC
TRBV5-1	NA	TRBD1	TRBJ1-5	CASSLGQGTQPQHF	TGCGCCAGCAGCTTGGGACAGGGGACCCAGCCCCAGCATTTT
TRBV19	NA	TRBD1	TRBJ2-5	CASSGYTDRRETQYF	TGTGCCAGTAGCGGATACACGGACAGGCGGGAGACCCAGTACTTC
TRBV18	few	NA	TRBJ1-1	CASSPLTGITEAFF	TGTGCCAGCTCACCCCTTACAGGGATCACTGAAGCTTTCTTT
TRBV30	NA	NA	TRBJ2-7	CASGTNYEQYF	TGTGCCTCCGGGACCAACTACGAGCAGTACTTC
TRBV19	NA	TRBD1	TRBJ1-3	CASGTVSFNTIYF	TGTGCCAGCGGGACAGTTTCTTTTAACACCATATATTTT
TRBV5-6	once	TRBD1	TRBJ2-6	CASSVRPGQGEFGANVLTF	TGTGCCAGCAGCGTACGCCCTGGACAGGGTGAATTCGGGGCCAACGTCCTGACTTTC
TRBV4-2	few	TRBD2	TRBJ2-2	CASSQDTAGGPIGELFF	TGTGCCAGCAGCCAAGATACAGCGGGAGGGCCCATCGGGGAGCTGTTTTTT
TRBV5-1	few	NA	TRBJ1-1	CASSKGVGVRNTEAFF	TGCGCCAGCAGCAAAGGGGTGGGGGTAAGGAACACTGAAGCTTTCTTT
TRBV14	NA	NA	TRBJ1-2	CASSQDWVTDGYTF	TGTGCCAGCAGCCAAGACTGGGTGACGGATGGCTACACCTTC
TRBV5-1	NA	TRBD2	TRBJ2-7	CASSLIGRLAGVVEYEQYF	TGCGCCAGCAGCTTGATTGGGAGACTAGCGGGAGTTGTAGAGTACGAGCAGTACTTC
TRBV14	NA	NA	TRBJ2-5	CASSQARGVTETQYF	TGTGCCAGCAGCCAAGCGCGGGGCGTTACGGAGACCCAGTACTTC
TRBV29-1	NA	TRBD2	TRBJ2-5	CSVSPSSGGPGETQYF	TGCAGCGTTAGCCCCTCGTCGGGAGGGCCGGGGGAGACCCAGTACTTC
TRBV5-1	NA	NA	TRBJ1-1	CASTDRMHTEAFF	TGCGCCAGCACCGACAGAATGCACACTGAAGCTTTCTTT
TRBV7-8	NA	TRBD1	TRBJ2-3	CASTSGTGSEFAQYF	TGTGCCAGCACCTCCGGGACAGGGTCGGAATTTGCGCAGTATTTT
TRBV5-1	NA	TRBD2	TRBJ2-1	CASSLDGGSFVNEQFF	TGCGCCAGCAGCTTGGATGGCGGGAGTTTCGTAAATGAGCAGTTCTTC
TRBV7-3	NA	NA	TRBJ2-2	CASSRGGGNGELFF	TGTGCCAGCAGCCGAGGTGGTGGAAACGGGGAGCTGTTTTTT
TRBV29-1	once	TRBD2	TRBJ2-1	CSVAGGYSYNEQFF	TGCAGCGTTGCCGGGGGGTACTCCTACAATGAGCAGTTCTTC
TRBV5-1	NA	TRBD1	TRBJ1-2	CASDDPGTGDGYTF	TGCGCCAGCGACGATCCCGGGACAGGGGATGGCTACACCTTC